These 17 T cell receptor beta chains were all obtained from the same sample, sequenced in a study of pediatric ulcerative colitis (dated by TCRdb to about 2019). During colonoscopy, one to two pinch biopsies were obtained from the rectum for research purposes. Preparation of the library involved the immunoSEQ multiplex PCR assay. TCRdb took over this immuneACCESS table, retaining in-frame rearrangements with V and J assigned. Such tables are incomplete; in checked studies, under half of the missing clones stem from an unresolved V gene, and the remainder is unexplained. The sample has about 37,000 clones on record, roughly 70% of them singletons. Clones ranked in the top ten supply roughly 8.6% of the sample. Sequencing was performed on gut tissue. Source of these receptors: a boy aged 5-17 years with severe ulcerative colitis.

The chain carries TRBV5-6 and TRBJ1-5; no clear D. The CDR3 contains 15 residues. Trimming took off 1 base at V and 0 bases at J, with 8 bases between the two ends. Germline CDR1 is SGHDT and CDR2 is YYEEEE. CDR3 sequence: CASSLWGGSNQPQHF. The CDR3 nucleotides are TGTGCCAGCAGCTTGTGGGGAGGTAGCAATCAGCCCCAGCATTTT.

The gene calls are TRBV4-2 and TRBJ2-5; possible D gene TRBD1, 5 bases. Germline CDR1 LGHNA, CDR2 YNFKEQ. Trimming pared 4 bases from V and 2 bases from J, leaving 17 bases between. The CDR3 covers 16 residues. CDR3 nucleotide sequence: TGTGCCAGCAGCCCAGATGGGGCCAGGCGACAAGAGACCCAGTACTTC. This encodes CASSPDGARRQETQYF.

V and J are TRBV11-2 and TRBJ1-2, with D uncertain. V was clipped by 3 bases and J by 8 bases, with 13 bases between them. Per the germline V gene, CDR1 is SGHAT and CDR2 is FQNNGV. The CDR3 is made up of 13 amino acids. CDR3 nucleotide sequence: TGTGCCAGCAGCTTCCGGGAATTGCGGGGCTACACCTTC. Translated, it gives CASSFRELRGYTF.

DNA for the CDR3: TGTGCCAGCAGCGTAGGGTTCGCCAGCGGGGCGGGCAATGAGCAGTTCTTC. Amino acids: CASSVGFASGAGNEQFF. This chain uses TRBV9 with TRBJ2-1, with TRBD2 identical over 7 bases. Germline CDR1 and CDR2: SGDLS and YYNGEE. V gave up 0 bases and J gave up 6 bases; unmatched junction bases: 12. The CDR3 is 17 amino acids.

J is TRBJ2-5 and V is TRBV5-6; D gene unclear. The V end lost 3 bases, the J end lost 2 bases, and 14 bases lay between the germline ends. The germline gives CDR1 SGHDT, CDR2 YYEEEE. The CDR3 loop spans 15 amino acids. The CDR3 DNA follows: TGTGCCAGCAGCTCAGAATTAATCTGGCAAGAGACCCAGTACTTC. It specifies CASSSELIWQETQYF. The whole variable domain, remainder taken from reference TRBV5-6 and TRBJ2-5, is DAGVTQSPTHLIKTRGQQVTLRCSPKSGHDTVSWYQQALGQGPQFIFQYYEEEERQRGNFPDRFSGHQFPNYSSELNVNALLLGDSALYLCASSSELIWQETQYFGPGTRLLVL.

The CDR3 DNA follows: TGTGCCAGCAGTAAACCCAGACCCGAGGGCTATGGCTACACCTTC. Encoded protein: CASSKPRPEGYGYTF. This rearrangement joins TRBV5-8 to TRBJ1-2; D gene uncertain. CDR1 is SGHTS and CDR2 is YDEGEE in the germline V gene. The CDR3 has 15 amino acids. The V and J ends lost 5 bases and 4 bases respectively, with 18 bases between them.

In this sample, this clone turned up a few times. V and J are TRBV6-5 and TRBJ2-2; D not certain. The germline gives CDR1 MNHEY, CDR2 SVGAGI. The CDR3 contains 13 residues. V was clipped by 5 bases and J by 6 bases, with 10 bases between them. The DNA of the CDR3 is TGTGCCAGCAGTCCCCCGGCAGCCGGGGAGCTGTTTTTT. Residues: CASSPPAAGELFF.

This clone was counted once. The chain recombines TRBV7-3 with TRBJ1-1; D gene unclear. Germline V gene data show CDR1 as SGHTA and CDR2 as FQGTGA. This CDR3 region has 15 residues. The ends were cut back, 5 bases at V and 0 bases at J, with 13 bases in the middle. CDR3: CASSRKDGLNTEAFF. In DNA form, the CDR3 reads TGTGCCAGCAGCCGAAAGGACGGATTGAACACTGAAGCTTTCTTT.

V usage is TRBV14 and J usage is TRBJ1-2; no clear D gene. Germline loops: CDR1 SGHDN, CDR2 FVKESK. CDR3 length: 14 residues. The V end lost 3 bases, the J end lost 5 bases, and 13 bases lay between the germline ends. CDR3 bases: TGTGCCAGCAGCCAGAGCAGGACCTCATATGGCTACACCTTC. This encodes CASSQSRTSYGYTF.

The chain carries TRBV5-1 and TRBJ1-2; D is uncertain. This CDR3 spans 13 amino acids. Germline CDR1 and CDR2: SGHRS and YFSETQ. Trimming pared 2 bases from V and 8 bases from J, leaving 13 bases between. Here the CDR3 DNA reads TGCGCCAGCAGCTTATACACGGAGGGAGGCTACACCTTC. It yields the protein CASSLYTEGGYTF.

This clone appeared once. V usage is TRBV25-1 and J usage is TRBJ1-3, with D uncertain. The germline V and J ends were trimmed by 3 bases and 3 bases, with 6 bases remaining between them. The CDR3 spans 13 residues. Germline V gives CDR1 MGHDK, CDR2 SYGVNS. This chain's CDR3 is CASSDKNGNTIYF. The CDR3 bases are TGTGCCAGCAGTGATAAGAATGGAAACACCATATATTTT. The whole variable domain, remainder taken from reference TRBV25-1 and TRBJ1-3, is EADIYQTPRYLVIGTGKKITLECSQTMGHDKMYWYQQDPGMELHLIHYSYGVNSTEKGDLSSESTVSRIRTEHFPLTLESARPSHTSQYLCASSDKNGNTIYFGEGSWLTVV.

The V gene is TRBV28, the J gene TRBJ2-7; TRBD1 matches at 7 bases. Looked up from germline, CDR1 is MDHEN and CDR2 is SYDVKM. With 6 bases clipped from V and 3 bases from J, the junction kept 8 bases outside the gene matches. This CDR3 spans 14 amino acids. The chain's CDR3 is CASRTGTELYEQYF. The CDR3 region has the DNA TGTGCCAGCAGAACCGGGACAGAGCTCTACGAGCAGTACTTC.

This clone is medium-sized in the sample. The rearrangement uses TRBV27 and TRBJ1-2, with D perhaps matching TRBD1 (6 bases). Trimming removed 5 bases at V and 5 bases at J, with 15 bases between. The CDR3 is 14 residues long. Germline CDR1 reads MNHEY; CDR2 reads SMNVEV (reference sequence). CDR3 coding DNA: TGTGCCAGCAGTCCACAGGGTTTTGGGTATGGCTACACCTTC. Protein sequence: CASSPQGFGYGYTF.

This clone was seen a few times. V is TRBV5-4 and J is TRBJ2-7; no clear D. The CDR3 length is 15 residues. Germline V lookup: CDR1 SGHNT, CDR2 YYREEE (reference sequence). The V gene lost 4 bases and the J gene lost 4 bases, with 18 bases spanning the gap. The CDR3 bases are TGTGCCAGCAGCACTGGCCTCGGTATACAATACGAGCAGTACTTC. This sequence encodes CASSTGLGIQYEQYF.

This chain links TRBV30 with TRBJ1-2; 8 nucleotides align to TRBD1. CDR1 and CDR2 from the germline V gene are GTSNPN and SVGIG (reference sequence). Germline trimming cut 1 base from V and 5 bases from J; bases unmatched to any gene: 15. CDR3 length: 17 amino acids. CDR3 nucleotides: TGTGCCTGGAGTGCTCCTACTTTAGGGACAGGCTGGTATGGCTACACCTTC. Translation: CAWSAPTLGTGWYGYTF.

The table lists this clone with a count of one. The genes are TRBV10-2 and TRBJ2-6, with D uncertain. CDR3 length equals 15 residues. From germline, CDR1 is WSHSY and CDR2 SAAADI. With 4 bases removed from V and 1 base from J, the gap between germline ends came to 8 bases. The CDR3 reads CASSVSGSGANVLTF. CDR3 bases: TGCGCCAGCAGTGTATCCGGGTCTGGGGCCAACGTCCTGACTTTC.

This clone has only a few counts. The chain links TRBV5-1 to TRBJ1-1; D uncertain. CDR1 is SGHRS, CDR2 YFSETQ, per germline. The CDR3 is 12 residues long. V dropped 5 bases and J dropped 2 bases, with 7 bases sitting between them. The CDR3 sequence is CASSGQNTEAFF. The CDR3 DNA sequence: TGCGCCAGCAGTGGGCAAAACACTGAAGCTTTCTTT.